Shown below are 8 T cell receptor beta chains from a single sample sequenced in a study of blood T cell repertoires in COVID-19. Some clones are missing from TCRdb's copy, which holds only in-frame ones; the method was immunoSEQ multiplex PCR. The sample includes some 180,000 clones, about 87% seen only once; the top ten take 2% to 3%. Sequenced input: peripheral blood. These receptors were obtained from an elderly woman with COVID-19, enrolled during active disease.

The chain links TRBV15 to TRBJ1-1; D is ambiguous. Germline values: CDR1 LNHNV, CDR2 YYDKDF (reference sequence). Trimming stripped 0 bases from V and 6 bases from J, with 11 bases between. The CDR3 has 14 residues. CDR3 DNA: TGTGCCACCAGCAGAGATACGAGGGCGGCTGAAGCTTTCTTT. It encodes CATSRDTRAAEAFF. Together with reference TRBV15 and TRBJ1-1, the CDR3 gives the full variable domain: DAMVIQNPRYQVTQFGKPVTLSCSQTLNHNVMYWYQQKSSQAPKLLFHYYDKDFNNEADTPDNFQSRRPNTSFCFLDIRSPGLGDTAMYLCATSRDTRAAEAFFGQGTRLTVV.

The V and J genes are TRBV18 and TRBJ1-5, with a tentative D call TRBD1 (6 bases). The CDR3 runs to 14 residues. The V gene's germline CDR1 is KGHSH and CDR2 LQKENI. V was trimmed by 6 bases and J by 4 bases, leaving 13 bases between them. The CDR3 loop is CASSTGTSNQPQHF. CDR3 DNA sequence: TGTGCCAGCTCGACCGGGACAAGTAATCAGCCCCAGCATTTT.

The gene calls are TRBV5-8 and TRBJ2-5; no clear D. Trimming took off 0 bases at V and 1 base at J, with 7 bases between the two ends. This CDR3 spans 14 amino acids. Per the germline V gene, CDR1 is SGHTS and CDR2 is YDEGEE. The CDR3 coding sequence is TGTGCCAGCAGCTTGGCCTCCGGCCAAGAGACCCAGTACTTC. Its translation is CASSLASGQETQYF.

The V call is TRBV10-3, the J call TRBJ2-1; tentatively, D is TRBD2 (6 bases). Germline V gives CDR1 ENHRY, CDR2 SYGVKD. Trimming removed 5 bases from V and 0 bases from J, with 17 bases in between. The length of the CDR3 is 17 residues. In DNA form, the CDR3 reads TGTGCCATCAGTTCACTAGCAGGGACGAGCTCCTACAATGAGCAGTTCTTC. This gives the protein CAISSLAGTSSYNEQFF.

This rearrangement joins TRBV11-2 to TRBJ2-7; D is undetermined. The length of the CDR3 is 13 residues. V was shortened by 4 bases and J by 6 bases, with 13 bases between the two germline ends. The V gene's germline CDR1 is SGHAT and CDR2 FQNNGV. CDR3: CASSSSTPSEQYF. CDR3 DNA sequence: TGTGCCAGCAGCTCCTCGACTCCTTCCGAGCAGTACTTC. Looking up the rest from reference TRBV11-2 and TRBJ2-7 gives the full variable domain: EAGVAQSPRYKIIEKRQSVAFWCNPISGHATLYWYQQILGQGPKLLIQFQNNGVVDDSQLPKDRFSAERLKGVDSTLKIQPAKLEDSAVYLCASSSSTPSEQYFGPGTRLTVT.

This clone was seen once. The V call is TRBV18, the J call TRBJ2-7, with 11 nucleotides matching TRBD2. J was trimmed by 3 bases and V by 0 bases; bases with no gene match: 4. The CDR3 is 16 amino acids. CDR1 and CDR2 (germline): KGHSH, LQKENI. The CDR3: CASSPPTSGTFYEQYF. CDR3 in DNA: TGTGCCAGCTCACCACCGACTAGCGGGACTTTCTACGAGCAGTACTTC.

The chain recombines TRBV9 with TRBJ2-7; tentatively, D is TRBD1 (5 bases). The CDR3 contains 15 residues. V shed 3 bases and J shed 3 bases, with 16 bases lying between them. The germline CDR1 and CDR2 sequences are SGDLS and YYNGEE. Written as DNA, the CDR3 is TGTGCCAGCAGCGCAGACGCAGGGTCAAGCTACGAGCAGTACTTC. It encodes CASSADAGSSYEQYF. Combining the CDR3 with reference TRBV9 and TRBJ2-7 gives the whole variable domain DSGVTQTPKHLITATGQRVTLRCSPRSGDLSVYWYQQSLDQGLQFLIQYYNGEERAKGNILERFSAQQFPDLHSELNLSSLELGDSALYFCASSADAGSSYEQYFGPGTRLTVT.

The chain has TRBV19 and TRBJ2-2; 8 bases match TRBD1. This CDR3 region has 15 residues. Unmatched junction bases numbered 4, after V lost 3 bases and J lost 4 bases. The germline V gene has CDR1 LNHDA and CDR2 SQIVND (reference sequence). The CDR3 coding sequence is TGTGCCAGTAGTATCCAGGGGGCGGCCACCGGGGAGCTGTTTTTT. Protein product: CASSIQGAATGELFF.